The T cell receptor beta chain under discussion was sequenced for a study of blood T cell repertoires in COVID-19. Across the study: Sites across the United States, Italy and Spain contributed samples from acute and convalescent COVID-19. Nucleic acid was either cDNA or gDNA, and it came from T cells, B-cell-depleted T cells, or PBMCs.

The count of this clone is one. Original data processing: Amplifying reference gene primers gave estimates of nucleated cell counts. Sequenced by immunoSEQ multiplex PCR; TCRdb stores in-frame clones only, minus some. For V, J and clone size, that table is used; D and trimming come from the DNA. The sample has about 200,000 clones; roughly 76% are singletons. Trimming removed 0 bases from V and 1 base from J; junction bases left unmatched: 4. The germline V gene has CDR1 SGHDN and CDR2 FVKESK. This CDR3 is 16 amino acids long. The V and J genes are TRBV14 and TRBJ2-7; TRBD1 agrees at 9 bases. Sequenced input: peripheral blood. The TCR sequence derives from a human donor in a cohort sampled during active COVID-19. The CDR3, as DNA: TGTGCCAGCAGCCAAGATACCGGGACAGGGTCCTACGAGCAGTACTTC. It codes for CASSQDTGTGSYEQYF.